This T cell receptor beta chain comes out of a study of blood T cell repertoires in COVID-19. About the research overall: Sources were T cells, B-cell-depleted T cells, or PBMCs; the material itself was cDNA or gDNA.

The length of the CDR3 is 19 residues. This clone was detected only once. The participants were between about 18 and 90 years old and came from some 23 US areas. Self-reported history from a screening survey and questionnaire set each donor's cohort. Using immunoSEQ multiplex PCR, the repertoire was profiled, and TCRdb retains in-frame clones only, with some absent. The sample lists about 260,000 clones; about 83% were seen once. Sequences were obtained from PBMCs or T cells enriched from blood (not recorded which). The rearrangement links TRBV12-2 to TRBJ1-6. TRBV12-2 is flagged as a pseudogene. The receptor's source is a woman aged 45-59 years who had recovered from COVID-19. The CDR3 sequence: CASRLAVGTRSSYNSPLHF. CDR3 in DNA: TGTGCAAGTCGCTTAGCGGTTGGCACTAGGTCGTCCTATAATTCACCCCTCCACTTT.